This TCR beta chain was obtained from a study of blood T cell repertoires in COVID-19 (TCRdb year 2020). At the level of the whole study: Samples from collaborators originated in the United States, Italy and Spain and spanned both the acute and convalescent phases of COVID-19. The material from the prospective study consisted of cDNA or gDNA derived from T cells, B-cell-depleted T cells, or PBMCs. The dataset comprised deeply sampled blood TCRbeta repertoires from subjects exposed to, actively infected with, or recovered from COVID-19. The samples were drawn from the first 160 participants of the ongoing ImmuneRACE study and from 950 to 1,500 subjects provided by 6 global collaborators. Where HLA class I and class II types were available, the types were taken from metadata supplied by the sample provider, not from assay-based typing. Sample metadata almost always included a de-identified subject ID, COVID-19 status, age in years and sex. The repertoires were made available in a free public database intended to serve as a resource for research on the immune response to SARS-CoV-2. The paper as a whole reports these results and caveats: The amount of clinical and demographic metadata varied by source and participant and was provided uncurated.

A remark on this clone: Its antigen remains undetermined. The input lacks base qualities; no much larger clone sits a single base away.

Each collaborating institution followed its own protocols to collect whole blood in K2EDTA tubes. Collaborator samples were shipped for TCRbeta analysis as frozen whole blood, isolated PBMCs, or DNA extracted from either sample type. From the cysteine through the phenylalanine, the CDR3 covers 15 amino acids. The entry retains the CDR3 DNA only, 45 bases that are in frame from base 1. Relative to germline, V is 1 base shorter and J is 4 bases shorter, with 13 bases between their ends. The germline V gene sets CDR1 to SGHVS and CDR2 to FQNEAQ. TCRbeta CDR3 regions were amplified from genomic DNA using the immunoSEQ Assay, a bias-controlled multiplex PCR. The original methods were these. The number of nucleated cells in each sample was estimated from the amplification of reference gene primers within the assay. To quantify the absolute abundance of each unique TCRbeta CDR3 rearrangement, sequence reads were collapsed and filtered. For each sample, productive Simpson clonality was calculated by taking the square root of Simpson's diversity index across productive rearrangements. The table was pulled from immuneACCESS by TCRdb, which kept in-frame rearrangements only. Such tables lose some clones; where checked, under half of the loss comes from unresolved V genes, and the rest has no known cause. The V and J calls and clone size were taken over from that table, and D and trimming were inferred from the DNA. Recorded for this sample are more than 200,000 clones; around 90% of them occurred a single time. The biggest ten clones account for about 0.64% of the sample.

The chain was built from TRBV7-8 and TRBJ1-2; tentative D gene TRBD1, with 6 bases matching. The sequence came from a human donor in a cohort sampled during active COVID-19. The sample consisted of peripheral blood. The CDR3 sequence is CASSLVSEGGYGYTF. The sequence in DNA is TGTGCCAGCAGCTTAGTGTCGGAAGGGGGCTATGGCTACACCTTC.